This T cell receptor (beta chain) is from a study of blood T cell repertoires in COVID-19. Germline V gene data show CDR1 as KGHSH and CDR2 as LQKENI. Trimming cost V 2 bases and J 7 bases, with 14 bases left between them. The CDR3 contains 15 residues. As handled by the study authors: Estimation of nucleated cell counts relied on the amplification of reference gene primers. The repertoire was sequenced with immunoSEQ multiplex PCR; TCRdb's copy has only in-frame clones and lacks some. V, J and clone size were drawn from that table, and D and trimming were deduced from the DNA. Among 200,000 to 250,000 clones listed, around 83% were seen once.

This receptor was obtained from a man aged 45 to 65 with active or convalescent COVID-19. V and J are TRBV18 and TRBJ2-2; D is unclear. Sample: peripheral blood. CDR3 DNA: TGTGCCAGCTCACCAGTGGTCCAGTTCCTCGGGGAGCTGTTTTTT. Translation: CASSPVVQFLGELFF.